The rows below give T cell receptor beta chains drawn from one sample of a study of blood T cell repertoires in COVID-19. The protocol was immunoSEQ multiplex PCR, while the TCRdb copy is restricted to in-frame clones and leaves out a portion. The table records roughly 210,000 clones, more than 75% of them present only once. Sequenced material: PBMCs or T cells enriched from blood (not recorded which). Receptors originate from a man aged 25-45 years in a cohort exposed to, infected with or recovered from COVID-19 (not recorded which). CDR3s leave out the opening cysteine and the closing phenylalanine or tryptophan.

>TRBJ2-5|TRBV27
ASSLSLALYQETQY
>TRBJ2-1|TRBV7-3
ASSLGLIGTGAYNEQF
>TRBJ1-2|TRBV9
ASSPTGTTNYGYT
>TRBJ2-3|TRBV13
ASSQWGSWGTDTQY
>TRBJ2-3|TRBV6-4
ASSDPGLTDTQY
>TRBJ1-2|TRBV13
ASRAGIFYGYT
>TRBJ2-4|TRBV20-1
SAVRKNIQY
>TRBJ1-2|TRBV9
ASSVALRGQNYGYT
>TRBJ2-2|TRBV6-2/TRBV6-3
ASSPSLGGVERAGELF
>TRBJ1-4|TRBV5-1
ASSRGTGQEKLF
>TRBJ2-7|TRBV5-1
ASSLGAARVNEQY
>TRBJ1-3|TRBV5-4
ASSMDLSSGNTIY
>TRBJ2-7|TRBV28
ASSTLLAGAPWAVYEQY
>TRBJ2-7|TRBV30
AWSPRRAPVYEQY
>TRBJ2-3|TRBV18
ASSRFTRTELTDTQY
>TRBJ1-6|TRBV19
ASTIQGANNSPLH
>TRBJ2-1|TRBV5-5
ASIYVVSSYNEQF
>TRBJ2-7|TRBV6-5
ASSFDRAGSYEQY
>TRBJ2-1|TRBV16
ASSQSGLNEQF
>TRBJ1-2|TRBV7-8
ASSLKYRAKGEYGYT
>TRBJ1-2|TRBV6-1
ASSEYQGSNYGYT
>TRBJ2-7|TRBV7-2
ASSGDYTYEQY
>TRBJ2-1|TRBV27
ASSGLTSSYNEQF
>TRBJ2-2|TRBV11-2
ASSASSGSVTGELF
>TRBJ1-1|TRBV3-1/TRBV3-2
ASSAPGTLNTEAF
>TRBJ1-2|TRBV7-2
ASSSRGGYPGASYGYT
>TRBJ1-6|TRBV7-2
ASSLKTGQTNSPLH
>TRBJ1-1|TRBV19
ASSLPTATGRGTEAF
>TRBJ1-2|TRBV19
ASTSNLDRGKGTYGYT
>TRBJ2-7|TRBV6-5
ASNTGTAHYEQY
>TRBJ2-1|TRBV13
ASSTHSGNYNEQF
>TRBJ2-1|TRBV4-1
ASSQTGHEQF
>TRBJ1-1|TRBV10-1
ASSESGEITEAF
>TRBJ2-5|TRBV29-1
SLGGGGQGHQETQY
>TRBJ2-1|TRBV5-4
ASSLVPSRDEQF
>TRBJ2-3|TRBV18
ASSPPELLTDTQY
>TRBJ1-2|TRBV12-5
ALPWGSEYGYT
>TRBJ1-1|TRBV10-3
AISTGQNTEAF
>TRBJ2-2|TRBV10-2
ASSTDRVPAGELF
>TRBJ1-2|TRBV27
ASSSNRGFYGYT
>TRBJ2-5|TRBV7-9
ASAYGASIGRETQY
>TRBJ1-2|TRBV14
ASSQVINYGYT
>TRBJ1-2|TRBV13
ASRHKGAGPGYT
>TRBJ1-3|TRBV4-1
ASSQLQNSGNTIY
>TRBJ1-1|TRBV18
ASSLQAWNTEAF
>TRBJ1-2|TRBV6-6
ASSYQQTGGKGYT
>TRBJ1-1|TRBV6-5
ASSYGHPRGNTEAF
>TRBJ1-5|TRBV7-8
ASSSPGSGQPQH
>TRBJ1-4|TRBV20-1
SASPRLEKLF
>TRBJ2-7|TRBV6-6
ASSASLAGAYEQY
>TRBJ1-5|TRBV28
ASAGGGGAGYQPQH
>TRBJ2-7|TRBV4-2
ASSQDRRLAGQTYEQY